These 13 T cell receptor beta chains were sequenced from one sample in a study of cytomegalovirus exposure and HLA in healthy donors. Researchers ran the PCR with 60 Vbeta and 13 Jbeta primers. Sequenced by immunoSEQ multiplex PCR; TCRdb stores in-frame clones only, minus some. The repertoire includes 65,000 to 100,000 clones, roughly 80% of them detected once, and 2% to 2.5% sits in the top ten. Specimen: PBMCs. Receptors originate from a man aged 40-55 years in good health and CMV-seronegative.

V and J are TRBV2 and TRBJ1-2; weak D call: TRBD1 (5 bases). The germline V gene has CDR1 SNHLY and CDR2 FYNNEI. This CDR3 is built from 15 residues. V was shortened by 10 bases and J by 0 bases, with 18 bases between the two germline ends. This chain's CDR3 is CATLRGDSSNYGYTF. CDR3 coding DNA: TGTGCCACCCTACGTGGAGACAGCTCTAACTATGGCTACACCTTC.

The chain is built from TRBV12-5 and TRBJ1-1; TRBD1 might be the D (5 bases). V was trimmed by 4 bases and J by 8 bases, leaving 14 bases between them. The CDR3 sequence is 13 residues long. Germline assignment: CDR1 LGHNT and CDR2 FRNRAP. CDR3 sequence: CASGSTNRREAFF. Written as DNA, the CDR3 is TGTGCTAGTGGTTCAACCAACAGGCGCGAAGCTTTCTTT.

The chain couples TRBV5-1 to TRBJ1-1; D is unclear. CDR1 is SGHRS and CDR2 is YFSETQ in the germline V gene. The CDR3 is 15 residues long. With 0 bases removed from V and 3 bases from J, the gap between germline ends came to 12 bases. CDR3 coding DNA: TGCGCCAGCAGCTTGGAAGTGAGCCTACACACTGAAGCTTTCTTT. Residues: CASSLEVSLHTEAFF.

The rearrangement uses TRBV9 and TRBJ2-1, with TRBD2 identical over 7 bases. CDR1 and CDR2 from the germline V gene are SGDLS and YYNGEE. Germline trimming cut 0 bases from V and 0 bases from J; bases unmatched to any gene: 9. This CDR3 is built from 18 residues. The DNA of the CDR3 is TGTGCCAGCAGCGTAGCTACGGGGCGGGGGACCTCCTACAATGAGCAGTTCTTC. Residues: CASSVATGRGTSYNEQFF. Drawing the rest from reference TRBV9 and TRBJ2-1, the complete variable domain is DSGVTQTPKHLITATGQRVTLRCSPRSGDLSVYWYQQSLDQGLQFLIQYYNGEERAKGNILERFSAQQFPDLHSELNLSSLELGDSALYFCASSVATGRGTSYNEQFFGPGTRLTVL.

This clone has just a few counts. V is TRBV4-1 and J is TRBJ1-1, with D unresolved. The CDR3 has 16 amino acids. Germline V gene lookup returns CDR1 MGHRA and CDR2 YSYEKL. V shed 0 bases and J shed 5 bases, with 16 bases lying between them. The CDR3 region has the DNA TGCGCCAGCAGCCAAGATTTAGACAACGTTTTGACTGAAGCTTTCTTT. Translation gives CASSQDLDNVLTEAFF.

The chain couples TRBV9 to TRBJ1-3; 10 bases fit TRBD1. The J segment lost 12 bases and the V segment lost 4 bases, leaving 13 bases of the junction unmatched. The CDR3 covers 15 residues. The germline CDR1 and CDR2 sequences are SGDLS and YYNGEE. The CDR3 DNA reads TGTGCCAGCAGCACAGGGACAGGGGATGCTAGAGGCATATATTTT. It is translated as CASSTGTGDARGIYF.

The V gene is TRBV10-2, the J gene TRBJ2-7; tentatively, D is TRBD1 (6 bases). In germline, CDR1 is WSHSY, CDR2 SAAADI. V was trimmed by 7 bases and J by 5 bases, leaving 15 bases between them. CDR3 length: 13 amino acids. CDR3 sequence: CASTTSGDHEQYF. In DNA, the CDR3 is TGCGCCAGCACTACCTCAGGGGACCACGAGCAGTACTTC.

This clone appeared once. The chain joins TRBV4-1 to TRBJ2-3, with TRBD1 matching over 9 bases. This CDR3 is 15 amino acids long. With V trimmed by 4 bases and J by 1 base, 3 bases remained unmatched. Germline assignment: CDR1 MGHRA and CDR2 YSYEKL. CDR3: CASSPWTGGTDTQYF. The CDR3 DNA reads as TGCGCCAGCAGCCCCTGGACAGGGGGCACAGATACGCAGTATTTT.

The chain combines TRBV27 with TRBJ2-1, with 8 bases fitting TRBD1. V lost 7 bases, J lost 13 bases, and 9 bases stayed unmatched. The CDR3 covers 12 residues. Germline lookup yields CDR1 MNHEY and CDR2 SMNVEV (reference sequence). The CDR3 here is CASTPGGGHQFF. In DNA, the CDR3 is TGTGCCAGCACCCCAGGGGGCGGTCATCAGTTCTTC.

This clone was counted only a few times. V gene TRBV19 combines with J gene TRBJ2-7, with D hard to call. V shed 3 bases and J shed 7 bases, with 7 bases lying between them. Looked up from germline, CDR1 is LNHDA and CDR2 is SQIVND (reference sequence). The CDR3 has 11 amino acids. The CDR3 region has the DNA TGTGCCAGTAGTATCCGCGGTGAGCAGTACTTC. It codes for CASSIRGEQYF. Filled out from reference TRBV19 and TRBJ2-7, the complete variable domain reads DGGITQSPKYLFRKEGQNVTLSCEQNLNHDAMYWYRQDPGQGLRLIYYSQIVNDFQKGDIAEGYSVSREKKESFPLTVTSAQKNPTAFYLCASSIRGEQYFGPGTRLTVT.

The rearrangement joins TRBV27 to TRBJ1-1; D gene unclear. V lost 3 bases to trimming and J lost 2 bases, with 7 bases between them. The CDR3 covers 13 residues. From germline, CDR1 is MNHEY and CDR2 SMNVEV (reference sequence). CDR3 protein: CASSLEGNTEAFF. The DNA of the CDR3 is TGTGCCAGCAGTTTGGAGGGTAACACTGAAGCTTTCTTT.

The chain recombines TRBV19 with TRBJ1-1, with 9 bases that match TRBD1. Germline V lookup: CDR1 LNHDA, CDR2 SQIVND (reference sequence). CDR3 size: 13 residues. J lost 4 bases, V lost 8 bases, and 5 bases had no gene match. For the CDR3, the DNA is TGTGCCAGTCTACAGGGGGCCGGCACTGAAGCTTTCTTT. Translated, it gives CASLQGAGTEAFF.

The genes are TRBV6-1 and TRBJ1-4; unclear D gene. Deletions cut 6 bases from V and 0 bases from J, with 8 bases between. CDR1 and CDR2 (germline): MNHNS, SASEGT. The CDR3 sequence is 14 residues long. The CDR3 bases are TGTGCCAGCAGGACGGGTGCAACTAATGAAAAACTGTTTTTT. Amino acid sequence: CASRTGATNEKLFF.